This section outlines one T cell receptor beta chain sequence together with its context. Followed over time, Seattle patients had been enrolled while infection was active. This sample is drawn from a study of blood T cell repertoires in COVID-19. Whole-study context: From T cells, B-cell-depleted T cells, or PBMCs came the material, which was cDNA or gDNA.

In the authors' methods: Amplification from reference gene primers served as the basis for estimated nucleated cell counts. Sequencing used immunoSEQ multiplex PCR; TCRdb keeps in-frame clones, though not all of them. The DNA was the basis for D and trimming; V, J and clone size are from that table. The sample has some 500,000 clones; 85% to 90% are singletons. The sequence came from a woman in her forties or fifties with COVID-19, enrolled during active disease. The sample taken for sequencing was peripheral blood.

The CDR3 DNA follows: TGTGCCAGCAGCTTGGGGAGCTATGGCTACACCTTC. It encodes CASSLGSYGYTF. The chain recombines TRBV11-2 with TRBJ1-2; no definite D call. Trimming took off 3 bases at V and 4 bases at J, with 6 bases between the two ends. The germline gives CDR1 SGHAT, CDR2 FQNNGV. There are 12 residues in the CDR3.